The 29 T cell receptor beta chains given below trace back to one sample, sequenced in a study of cytomegalovirus exposure and HLA in healthy donors (TCRdb year 2017). Receptors were amplified or captured by the immunoSEQ multiplex PCR assay. TCRdb carries this immuneACCESS record with in-frame sequences only. Its versions omit some clonotypes, under half of them owing to an unresolved V gene in the studies checked, with the rest unexplained. The sample has about 160,000 clones on record, 75% to 90% of them singletons. Together, the top ten hold around 2% of the sample. Sequencing was carried out using PBMCs. The receptors derive from a woman aged 18-29 years in good health and CMV-seronegative.

The chain uses TRBV5-6 and TRBJ2-7; TRBD1 agrees at 7 bases. CDR3 length: 14 residues. Germline V CDR1 and CDR2: SGHDT, YYEEEE. The V and J ends lost 3 bases and 2 bases, in that order; junction bases with no gene match: 5. The CDR3 nucleotides are TGTGCCAGCAGCTCGGGACAGAGAACCTACGAGCAGTACTTC. It translates to CASSSGQRTYEQYF.

As to this clone: Other DNA sequences within the sample encode an identical CDR3. The gene calls are TRBV9 and TRBJ2-1; 9 nucleotides match TRBD2. Trimming at V came to 0 bases and at J to 10 bases, leaving 8 bases not matched to a gene. Germline V gives CDR1 SGDLS, CDR2 YYNGEE. The CDR3 covers 15 residues. CDR3 coding DNA: TGTGCCAGCAGCGTAGAAGGCGGGAGGGCTCAGGAGCAGTTCTTC. Translating gives CASSVEGGRAQEQFF.

This clone showed up just once. The V gene is TRBV10-3, the J gene TRBJ2-2; 9 bases align to TRBD1. J lost 1 base, V lost 6 bases, and 6 bases had no gene match. Germline V gives CDR1 ENHRY, CDR2 SYGVKD. The CDR3 has 16 residues. The CDR3: CAIRQGALRNTGELFF. CDR3 nucleotides: TGTGCCATCAGACAGGGGGCTTTACGGAACACCGGGGAGCTGTTTTTT.

V gene TRBV6-6 combines with J gene TRBJ1-5; D gene uncertain. Per the germline V gene, CDR1 is MNHNY and CDR2 is SVGAGI (reference sequence). The CDR3 is 16 amino acids. V lost 2 bases and J lost 0, with 11 bases in between. The CDR3 here is CASSYPAITSNQPQHF. Here the CDR3 DNA reads TGTGCCAGCAGTTACCCCGCGATCACTAGCAATCAGCCCCAGCATTTT.

The rearrangement uses TRBV6-5 and TRBJ2-7; 11 bases agree with TRBD2. V trimming: 5 bases; J trimming: 7 bases; junction bases outside the gene matches: 7. CDR1 and CDR2 (germline): MNHEY, SVGAGI. This CDR3 is 14 amino acids long. The CDR3, as DNA: TGTGCCAGCAGTCGCACTAGCGGGAGAGGGGAGCAGTACTTC. Protein sequence: CASSRTSGRGEQYF.

This clone came up once. V usage is TRBV5-4 and J usage is TRBJ1-4, with D maybe TRBD1 (5 bases). This CDR3 spans 14 amino acids. The V end lost 4 bases, the J end lost 1 base, and 8 bases lay between the germline ends. CDR1 and CDR2 (germline): SGHNT, YYREEE (reference sequence). The CDR3 DNA reads TGTGCCAGCAGCCCCGACAGAACTAATGAAAAACTGTTTTTT. Amino acid sequence: CASSPDRTNEKLFF.

The chain couples TRBV4-3 to TRBJ2-7; TRBD2 is a possible D gene (5 bases). The CDR3 has 15 amino acids. Germline V CDR1 and CDR2: LGHNA, YSLEER. Trimming took off 0 bases at V and 3 bases at J, with 12 bases between the two ends. The DNA of the CDR3 is TGCGCCAGCAGCCAAGATTGGGAGATTTTCTACGAGCAGTACTTC. Its translation is CASSQDWEIFYEQYF.

This sequence joins TRBV20-1 and TRBJ2-3; no reliable D call. Trimming took 6 bases from V and 3 from J, leaving 7 bases between them. Germline-derived CDR1 and CDR2 are DFQATT and SNEGSKA (reference sequence). This CDR3 has 11 residues. CDR3 nucleotide sequence: TGCAGTGCCGCGCGTACAGATACGCAGTATTTT. Its protein product is CSAARTDTQYF.

CDR3 in amino acids: CASSPPSQGAAGELFF. The CDR3 DNA reads TGTGCCAGCTCACCACCTTCACAGGGGGCGGCCGGGGAGCTGTTTTTT. The chain couples TRBV18 to TRBJ2-2, with TRBD1 matching over 9 bases. Per the germline V gene, CDR1 is KGHSH and CDR2 is LQKENI. CDR3 length: 16 residues. V gave up 0 bases and J gave up 6 bases; unmatched junction bases: 5.

This clone was counted a few times. This chain connects TRBV10-3 to TRBJ2-7; the D gene is possibly TRBD1 (5 bases). CDR1 and CDR2 from the germline V gene are ENHRY and SYGVKD. The CDR3 extends over 13 amino acids. Trimming removed 10 bases at V and 2 bases at J, with 15 bases between. This chain's CDR3 is CATNTGSTYEQYF. The CDR3 nucleotides are TGTGCCACCAATACAGGTTCTACCTACGAGCAGTACTTC.

This clone appeared once. The rearrangement joins TRBV29-1 to TRBJ2-1; tentative D call: TRBD2 (6 bases). Looked up from germline, CDR1 is SQVTM and CDR2 is ANQGSEA. CDR3 length: 15 amino acids. Trimming pared 5 bases from V and 7 bases from J, leaving 21 bases between. The DNA for the CDR3 is TGCAGCGTTCGTGGATCCGGGCTAGCGACGAATGAGCAGTTCTTC. This translates into CSVRGSGLATNEQFF.

This chain links TRBV10-3 with TRBJ1-1; possible D gene TRBD1, 6 bases. The CDR3 loop spans 14 amino acids. Trimming removed 6 bases at V and 11 bases at J, with 22 bases between. Germline V gene lookup returns CDR1 ENHRY and CDR2 SYGVKD. CDR3 sequence reads: CAISLTGSTLGAFF. DNA of the CDR3: TGTGCCATCAGCCTCACAGGGTCCACACTTGGGGCTTTCTTT.

This chain joins TRBV7-6 and TRBJ1-1, with D tentatively TRBD1 (5 bases). The CDR3 totals 15 residues. In germline, CDR1 is SGHVS, CDR2 FNYEAQ. V was shortened by 5 bases and J by 5 bases, with 18 bases between the two germline ends. CDR3 amino acids: CASSRDSAPGTEAFF. CDR3 bases: TGTGCCAGCAGCCGGGACTCCGCCCCGGGAACTGAAGCTTTCTTT.

The chain uses TRBV9 and TRBJ2-2, with 7 bases aligning to TRBD2. The V gene end was trimmed by 0 bases and the J gene end by 4 bases; junction bases not matched to a gene: 6. CDR1 and CDR2 (germline): SGDLS, YYNGEE. This CDR3 contains 16 residues. CDR3 nucleotide sequence: TGTGCCAGCAGCGTAGTTTTAGCGGGTCGCACCGGGGAGCTGTTTTTT. Its protein is CASSVVLAGRTGELFF.

This clone was observed a single time. This sequence joins TRBV4-1 and TRBJ1-1; 7 nucleotides agree with TRBD1. The CDR3 is 16 residues long. Germline CDR1 and CDR2: MGHRA and YSYEKL. Unmatched junction bases numbered 9, after V lost 0 bases and J lost 5 bases. In nucleotides, the CDR3 is TGCGCCAGCAGCCAAGATGTAGCCGACAGGGAGACTGAAGCTTTCTTT. As protein: CASSQDVADRETEAFF.

The V call is TRBV19, the J call TRBJ1-1; D remains ambiguous. V lost 3 bases, J lost 1 base, and 6 bases lay in between. Germline V CDR1 and CDR2: LNHDA, SQIVND (reference sequence). This CDR3 is 13 amino acids long. The CDR3 sequence: CASSMAANTEAFF. CDR3 nucleotides: TGTGCCAGTAGTATGGCGGCGAACACTGAAGCTTTCTTT. Using reference TRBV19 and TRBJ1-1 for the parts outside the CDR3, the full variable domain is DGGITQSPKYLFRKEGQNVTLSCEQNLNHDAMYWYRQDPGQGLRLIYYSQIVNDFQKGDIAEGYSVSREKKESFPLTVTSAQKNPTAFYLCASSMAANTEAFFGQGTRLTVV.

The rearrangement uses TRBV7-9 and TRBJ2-5; tentative D call: TRBD1 (6 bases). Germline V gene data show CDR1 as SEHNR and CDR2 as FQNEAQ (reference sequence). Trimming took off 3 bases at V and 5 bases at J, with 13 bases between the two ends. This CDR3 comprises 14 residues. CDR3 sequence (DNA): TGTGCCAGCAGCTTCTTACCAGGGGACGAGACCCAGTACTTC. This translates into CASSFLPGDETQYF.

This clone was counted a few times. The CDR3, as DNA: TGTGCCAGCAGCAGGGGACAGGGTCTGAACACTGAAGCTTTCTTT. Residues: CASSRGQGLNTEAFF. V and J are TRBV7-9 and TRBJ1-1; 9 positions match TRBD1. The junction had 4 bases not matched to a gene; V was cut back by 5 bases and J by 0 bases. The CDR3 is 15 amino acids. CDR1 and CDR2 from the germline V gene are SEHNR and FQNEAQ (reference sequence).

The chain couples TRBV7-9 to TRBJ1-2, with TRBD1 matching over 7 bases. Trimming at V came to 7 bases and at J to 3 bases, leaving 8 bases not matched to a gene. The germline V gene encodes CDR1 SEHNR and CDR2 FQNEAQ (reference sequence). The CDR3 length is 14 residues. The CDR3 DNA reads TGTGCCAGCACCCCGGACAGGCACGACTATGGCTACACCTTC. Its translation is CASTPDRHDYGYTF. Complete variable domain (other parts from reference TRBV7-9 and TRBJ1-2): DTGVSQNPRHKITKRGQNVTFRCDPISEHNRLYWYRQTLGQGPEFLTYFQNEAQLEKSRLLSDRFSAERPKGSFSTLEIQRTEQGDSAMYLCASTPDRHDYGYTFGSGTRLTVV.

J is TRBJ1-1 and V is TRBV29-1, with 8 bases fitting TRBD1. Germline CDR1 and CDR2: SQVTM and ANQGSEA. The CDR3 sequence is 12 residues long. Trimming took 6 bases from V and 1 from J; bases not matched to a gene: 1. CDR3 protein: CSVQGGNTEAFF. In DNA, the CDR3 is TGCAGCGTACAGGGGGGGAACACTGAAGCTTTCTTT.

The chain joins TRBV7-9 to TRBJ1-3; no definite D call. The CDR3 covers 16 residues. V lost 1 base, J lost 1 base, and 11 bases lay in between. Germline lookup yields CDR1 SEHNR and CDR2 FQNEAQ (reference sequence). The DNA for the CDR3 is TGTGCCAGCAGCTTAGAAGCTCGCTTTTCTGGAAACACCATATATTTT. It encodes CASSLEARFSGNTIYF.

The chain joins TRBV29-1 to TRBJ1-4; D is perhaps TRBD1 (6 bases). The V and J ends lost 7 bases and 4 bases respectively, with 16 bases between them. The length of the CDR3 is 14 residues. CDR1 SQVTM and CDR2 ANQGSEA come from the germline V gene. For the CDR3, the DNA is TGCAGCGGTCGAGGGGGACGGCTTAATGAAAAACTGTTTTTT. Its translation is CSGRGGRLNEKLFF.

The chain has TRBV7-9 and TRBJ1-2, with 7 bases matching TRBD1. The J segment lost 4 bases and the V segment lost 0 bases, leaving 17 bases of the junction unmatched. This CDR3 is 19 amino acids long. Germline CDR1 SEHNR, CDR2 FQNEAQ (reference sequence). The CDR3, as DNA: TGTGCCAGCAGCTTAGCTATCGGGAGTTCAAGGACAGGCCTCTATGGCTACACCTTC. Translated: CASSLAIGSSRTGLYGYTF.

The V call is TRBV9, the J call TRBJ1-2; tentative D call: TRBD1 (5 bases). Per the germline V gene, CDR1 is SGDLS and CDR2 is YYNGEE. CDR3 length: 13 residues. Trimming cost V 3 bases and J 4 bases, with 10 bases left between them. CDR3 loop: CASSARDSYGYTF. DNA for the CDR3: TGTGCCAGCAGCGCGCGGGACTCCTATGGCTACACCTTC.

This chain joins TRBV5-1 and TRBJ2-5; D is ambiguous. Germline loops: CDR1 SGHRS, CDR2 YFSETQ. Deletions cut 4 bases from V and 2 bases from J, with 15 bases between. The CDR3 is 15 residues long. This chain's CDR3 is CASSPVIWSQETQYF. The CDR3 DNA reads as TGCGCCAGCAGCCCGGTAATATGGAGTCAAGAGACCCAGTACTTC.

The chain employs TRBV19 and TRBJ2-1; TRBD1 is a possible D gene (6 bases). The CDR3 runs 15 residues. The V gene's germline CDR1 is LNHDA and CDR2 SQIVND (reference sequence). V lost 2 bases to trimming and J lost 6 bases, with 14 bases between them. In nucleotides, the CDR3 is TGTGCCAGTAGTATAACTAGGGGGTACGGCAATGAGCAGTTCTTC. Its protein is CASSITRGYGNEQFF.

This clone showed up just a few times. V is TRBV19 and J is TRBJ1-1, with D hard to call. Trimming pared 10 bases from V and 3 bases from J, leaving 15 bases between. The germline CDR1 and CDR2 sequences are LNHDA and SQIVND (reference sequence). The CDR3 extends over 13 amino acids. CDR3: CATVDLVYTEAFF. The CDR3 nucleotides read TGTGCCACCGTAGACTTGGTATACACTGAAGCTTTCTTT.

This clone showed up just once. This chain uses TRBV10-3 with TRBJ1-1; D unresolved. The CDR3 is 12 residues long. The V gene's germline CDR1 is ENHRY and CDR2 SYGVKD. V lost 4 bases to trimming and J lost 4 bases, with 7 bases between them. The CDR3 region is CAISGWATEAFF. As DNA, the CDR3 is TGTGCCATCAGTGGGTGGGCCACTGAAGCTTTCTTT.

This chain uses TRBV4-1 with TRBJ2-1; TRBD2 matches 10 bases. V shed 5 bases, J shed 8 bases, and the junction held 12 bases outside the gene matches. The CDR3 runs 16 residues. Germline V lookup: CDR1 MGHRA, CDR2 YSYEKL. CDR3 protein: CASSSSLAGGRHEQFF. CDR3 coding DNA: TGCGCCAGCAGCTCCTCCTTAGCGGGAGGCCGGCATGAGCAGTTCTTC.